The clone carrying this TCR beta chain was counted a few times. No antigen is known for it. Sample donors were healthy Caucasian individuals that came from Russia, aged 6 to 90. Donors gave around 9.3 milliliters of peripheral blood apiece. These data belong to a study of blood T cells in healthy people across ages. General study points: A roughly linear age-dependent decrease characterized TCR beta diversity per million T cells.

Next came a second PCR, run for roughly 6 to 11 cycles, which used a sample-barcoded 5' primer along with a J-beta primer mix. Samples each returned at least 3 million CDR3-containing paired-end reads. TCRdb itself ran the 5' RACE reads through MiXCR, one entry per CDR3 protein. The profile covers about 970,000 distinct CDR3 sequences, with 51% appearing a single time and 20% to 25% taken by the ten largest. This CDR3 contains 13 residues. The germline gives CDR1 MDHEN, CDR2 SYDVKM. V was shortened by 5 bases and J by 3 bases, with 11 bases between the two germline ends. Material for sequencing was blood. The V gene is TRBV28, the J gene TRBJ2-7, with a possible D match to TRBD2 (5 bases). The clonotype originates from a woman aged 55-69 years in good health. The CDR3 loop is CASSGSAVYEQYF. The CDR3 bases are TGTGCCAGCAGTGGTAGCGCGGTCTACGAGCAGTACTTC.